Each of the 7 T cell receptor beta chains below was sequenced from the same sample in a study of blood T cell repertoires in COVID-19. Profiled with immunoSEQ multiplex PCR; TCRdb holds only in-frame clones, not every one. The sample holds around 400,000 clones, just over 90% seen once. The sequencing input was PBMCs or T cells enriched from blood (not recorded which). The receptor set was obtained from a woman in her 40s who had been exposed to COVID-19.

The genes are TRBV7-9 and TRBJ2-7; 8 bases are shared with TRBD2. V gave up 1 base and J gave up 3 bases; unmatched junction bases: 2. CDR3 length: 14 residues. Per the germline V gene, CDR1 is SEHNR and CDR2 is FQNEAQ (reference sequence). CDR3 bases: TGTGCCAGCAGCTTAGTGGCGGGAGGCTACGAGCAGTACTTC. It translates to CASSLVAGGYEQYF. Full variable domain (outside the CDR3, taken from reference TRBV7-9 and TRBJ2-7): DTGVSQNPRHKITKRGQNVTFRCDPISEHNRLYWYRQTLGQGPEFLTYFQNEAQLEKSRLLSDRFSAERPKGSFSTLEIQRTEQGDSAMYLCASSLVAGGYEQYFGPGTRLTVT.

This chain joins TRBV11-2 and TRBJ2-7; 12 nucleotides agree with TRBD2. Germline-derived CDR1 and CDR2 are SGHAT and FQNNGV. The J segment lost 9 bases and the V segment lost 6 bases, leaving 9 bases of the junction unmatched. The CDR3 contains 14 residues. The DNA of the CDR3 is TGTGCCAGCAGTTCACTAGCGGGGGGTAATACGCAGTACTTC. As protein: CASSSLAGGNTQYF.

The V gene is TRBV28, the J gene TRBJ1-3; the match to TRBD1 covers 8 bases. Trimming took 6 bases from V and 3 from J; bases not matched to a gene: 7. CDR1 and CDR2 (germline): MDHEN, SYDVKM. The CDR3 length is 15 residues. This CDR3 reads CASRTTGTGGNTIYF. In DNA form, the CDR3 reads TGTGCCAGCAGAACTACGGGGACAGGTGGAAACACCATATATTTT.

The chain employs TRBV27 and TRBJ1-5; 8 bases map to TRBD1. Germline loops: CDR1 MNHEY, CDR2 SMNVEV (reference sequence). This CDR3 contains 17 residues. J gave up 1 base and V 5 bases, and 10 bases lay outside the gene matches. The CDR3 loop is CASSPYTRTGSNQPQHF. For the CDR3, the DNA is TGTGCCAGCAGTCCATATACGCGGACAGGGAGCAATCAGCCCCAGCATTTT.

The chain uses TRBV10-2 and TRBJ1-1; D not certain. Germline lookup yields CDR1 WSHSY and CDR2 SAAADI. The length of the CDR3 is 14 residues. Between the trimmed V and J ends, which lost 2 bases and 0 bases, there was a span of 7 bases. CDR3 protein: CASSETTMNTEAFF. The CDR3, as DNA: TGCGCCAGCAGTGAGACTACAATGAACACTGAAGCTTTCTTT.

This chain joins TRBV6-5 and TRBJ1-3; D is possibly TRBD1 (6 bases). This CDR3 is 16 amino acids long. Germline lookup yields CDR1 MNHEY and CDR2 SVGAGI. V was trimmed by 4 bases and J by 3 bases, leaving 16 bases between them. The CDR3 DNA sequence: TGTGCCAGCAGTTCCCGACGGGGGGCGCTTGGAAACACCATATATTTT. Translating gives CASSSRRGALGNTIYF.

The V gene is TRBV7-2, the J gene TRBJ2-7; D ambiguous. The CDR3 sequence is 15 residues long. V shed 2 bases and J shed 0 bases, with 11 bases lying between them. Germline loops: CDR1 SGHTA, CDR2 FQGNSA. The chain's CDR3 is CASSLRLHSSYEQYF. CDR3 nucleotides: TGTGCCAGCAGCTTACGTCTGCACAGCTCCTACGAGCAGTACTTC.